This T cell receptor beta chain was identified in a study of graft-versus-host responses after intestinal transplantation. Background on the study: Grafts that recipients had were multivisceral, liver-intestinal, or isolated intestinal transplants. Induction using anti-thymocyte globulin, followed by tacrolimus and steroids for 2 to 4 years, was given to all recipients. Study-wide points: Present in recipient marrow, GvH clones included some that appeared first in ileum or blood.

Data came from immunoSEQ multiplex PCR; TCRdb stores just in-frame clones and leaves some out. This sample has approximately 49,000 clones; roughly 90% occur once, and the top ten carry roughly 0.62%. Trimming stripped 5 bases from V and 7 bases from J, with 8 bases between. The CDR3 loop spans 11 amino acids. The germline CDR1 and CDR2 sequences are MDHEN and SYDVKM. As for this clone: Its antigen is currently unknown.

This specimen consisted of unstimulated CD4+ T cells sorted from spleen or lymph node cells, obtained before transplant. This receptor was taken from a human donor who was the organ donor for an intestinal transplant. This chain uses TRBV28 with TRBJ1-1; tentative D call: TRBD1 (5 bases). The CDR3 region is CASSLTVEAFF. The CDR3 DNA reads TGTGCCAGCAGTCTGACAGTTGAAGCTTTCTTT.